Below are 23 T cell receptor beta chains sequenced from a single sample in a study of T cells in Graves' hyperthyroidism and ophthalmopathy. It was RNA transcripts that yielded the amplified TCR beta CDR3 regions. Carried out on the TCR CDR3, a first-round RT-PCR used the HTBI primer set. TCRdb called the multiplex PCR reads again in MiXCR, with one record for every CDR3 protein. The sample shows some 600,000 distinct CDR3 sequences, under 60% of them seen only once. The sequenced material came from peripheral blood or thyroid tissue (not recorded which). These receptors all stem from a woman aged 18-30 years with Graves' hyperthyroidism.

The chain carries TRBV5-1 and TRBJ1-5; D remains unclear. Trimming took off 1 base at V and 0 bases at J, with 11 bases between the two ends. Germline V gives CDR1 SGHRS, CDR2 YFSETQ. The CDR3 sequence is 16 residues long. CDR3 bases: TGCGCCAGCAGCTTGTCGCCACCGGGTAGCAATCAGCCCCAGCATTTT. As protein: CASSLSPPGSNQPQHF.

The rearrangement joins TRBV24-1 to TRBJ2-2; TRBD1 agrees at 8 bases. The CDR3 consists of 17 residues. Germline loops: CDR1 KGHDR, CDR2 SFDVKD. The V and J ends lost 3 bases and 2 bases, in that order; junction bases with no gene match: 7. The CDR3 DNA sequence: TGTGCCACCAGTGATCGAGCCGGGACAGGAAACACCGGGGAGCTGTTTTTT. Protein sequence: CATSDRAGTGNTGELFF.

The CDR3 loop is CASSLVGTGGYTF. The CDR3 region has the DNA TGTGCCAGCAGCTTGGTAGGGACAGGGGGCTACACCTTC. The chain carries TRBV2 and TRBJ1-2; 9 bases map to TRBD1. V trimming: 6 bases; J trimming: 8 bases; junction bases outside the gene matches: 7. The CDR3 spans 13 residues. CDR1 is SNHLY, CDR2 FYNNEI, per germline.

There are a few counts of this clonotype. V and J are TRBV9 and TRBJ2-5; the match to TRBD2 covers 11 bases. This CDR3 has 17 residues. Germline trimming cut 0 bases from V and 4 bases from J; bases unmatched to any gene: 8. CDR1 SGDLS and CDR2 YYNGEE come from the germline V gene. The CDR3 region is CASSVAPLAGGGETQYF. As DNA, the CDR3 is TGTGCCAGCAGCGTAGCCCCCTTAGCGGGGGGGGGAGAGACCCAGTACTTC.

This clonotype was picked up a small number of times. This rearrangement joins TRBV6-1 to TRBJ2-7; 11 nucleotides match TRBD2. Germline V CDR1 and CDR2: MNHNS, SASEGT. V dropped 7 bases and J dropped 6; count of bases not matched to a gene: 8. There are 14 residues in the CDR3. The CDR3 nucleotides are TGTGCCAGCATGGAACTAGCGGGAGTACGCGAGCAGTACTTC. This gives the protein CASMELAGVREQYF.

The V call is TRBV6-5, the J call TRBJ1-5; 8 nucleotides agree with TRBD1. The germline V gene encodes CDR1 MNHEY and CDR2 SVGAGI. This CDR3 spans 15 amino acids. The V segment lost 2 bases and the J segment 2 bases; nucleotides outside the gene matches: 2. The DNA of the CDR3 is TGTGCCAGCAGTTACGAGACAGGGGGCAATCAGCCCCAGCATTTT. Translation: CASSYETGGNQPQHF.

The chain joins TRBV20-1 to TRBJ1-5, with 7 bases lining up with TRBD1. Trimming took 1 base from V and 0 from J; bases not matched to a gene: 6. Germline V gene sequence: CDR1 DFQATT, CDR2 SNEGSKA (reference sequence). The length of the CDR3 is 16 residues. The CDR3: CSARGTGSYSNQPQHF. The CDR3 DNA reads TGCAGTGCTAGAGGGACAGGTTCTTATAGCAATCAGCCCCAGCATTTT.

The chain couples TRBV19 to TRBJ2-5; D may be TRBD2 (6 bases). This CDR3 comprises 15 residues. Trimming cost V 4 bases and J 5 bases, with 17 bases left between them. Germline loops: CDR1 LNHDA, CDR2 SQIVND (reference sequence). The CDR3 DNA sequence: TGTGCCAGTAGTAACCGAAGAGGCGGAGGGGAGACCCAGTACTTC. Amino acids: CASSNRRGGGETQYF.

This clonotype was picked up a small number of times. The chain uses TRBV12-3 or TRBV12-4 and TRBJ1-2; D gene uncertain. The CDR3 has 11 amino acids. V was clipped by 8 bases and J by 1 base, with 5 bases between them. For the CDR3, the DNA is TGTGCCAGCCGGGATAACTATGGCTACACCTTC. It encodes CASRDNYGYTF.

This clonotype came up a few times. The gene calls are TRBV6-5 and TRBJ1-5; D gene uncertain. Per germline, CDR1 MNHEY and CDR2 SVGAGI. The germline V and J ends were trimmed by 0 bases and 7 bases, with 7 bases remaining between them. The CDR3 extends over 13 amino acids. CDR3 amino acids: CASSYSGRQPQHF. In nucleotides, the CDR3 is TGTGCCAGCAGTTACTCGGGGAGACAGCCCCAGCATTTT.

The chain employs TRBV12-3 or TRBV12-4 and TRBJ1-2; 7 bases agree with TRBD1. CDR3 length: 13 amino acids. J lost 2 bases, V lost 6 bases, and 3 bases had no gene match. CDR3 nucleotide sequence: TGTGCCAGCAGAGAACAGGGGAACTATGGCTACACCTTC. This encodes CASREQGNYGYTF.

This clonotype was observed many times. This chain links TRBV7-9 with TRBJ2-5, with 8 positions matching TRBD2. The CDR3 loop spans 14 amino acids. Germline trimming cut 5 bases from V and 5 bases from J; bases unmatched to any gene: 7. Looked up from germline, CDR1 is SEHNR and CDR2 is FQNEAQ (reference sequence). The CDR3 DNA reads TGTGCCAGCAGCCCCAGCGGGGGACGCGAGACCCAGTACTTC. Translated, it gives CASSPSGGRETQYF.

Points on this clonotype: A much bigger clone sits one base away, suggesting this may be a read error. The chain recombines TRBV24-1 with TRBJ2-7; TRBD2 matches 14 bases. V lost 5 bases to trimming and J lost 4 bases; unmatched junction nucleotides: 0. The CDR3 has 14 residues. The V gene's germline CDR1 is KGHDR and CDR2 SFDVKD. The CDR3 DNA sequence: TGTGCCACCAGTGGGACTAGCGGGAGGTACGAGCAGTACTTC. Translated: CATSGTSGRYEQYF.

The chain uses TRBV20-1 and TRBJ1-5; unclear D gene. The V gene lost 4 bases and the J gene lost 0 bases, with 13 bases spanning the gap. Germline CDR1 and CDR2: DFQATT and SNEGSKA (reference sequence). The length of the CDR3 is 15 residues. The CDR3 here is CSAMTSGNSNQPQHF. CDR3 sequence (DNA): TGCAGTGCTATGACTAGCGGCAATAGCAATCAGCCCCAGCATTTT.

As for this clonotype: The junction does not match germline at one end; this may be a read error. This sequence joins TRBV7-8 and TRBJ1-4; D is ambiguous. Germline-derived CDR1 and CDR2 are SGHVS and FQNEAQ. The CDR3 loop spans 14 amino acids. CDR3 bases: TGTGCCAGCAGCTTAGCGGCCAATGCCGAAAAACTGCTTTTT. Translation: CASSLAANAEKLLF.

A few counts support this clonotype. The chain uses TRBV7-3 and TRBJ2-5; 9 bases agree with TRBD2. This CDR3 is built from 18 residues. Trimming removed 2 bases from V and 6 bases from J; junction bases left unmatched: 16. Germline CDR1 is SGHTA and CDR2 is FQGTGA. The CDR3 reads CASSLVGWREGLLKTQYF. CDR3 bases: TGTGCCAGCAGCTTAGTCGGGTGGCGGGAGGGCCTTTTGAAGACCCAGTACTTC. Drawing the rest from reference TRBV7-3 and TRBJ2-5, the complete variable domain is GAGVSQTPSNKVTEKGKYVELRCDPISGHTALYWYRQSLGQGPEFLIYFQGTGAADDSGLPNDRFFAVRPEGSVSTLKIQRTERGDSAVYLCASSLVGWREGLLKTQYFGPGTRLLVL.

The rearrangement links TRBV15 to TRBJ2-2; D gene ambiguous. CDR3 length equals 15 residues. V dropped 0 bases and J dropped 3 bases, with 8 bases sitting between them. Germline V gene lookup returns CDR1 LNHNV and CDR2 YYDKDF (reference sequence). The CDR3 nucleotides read TGTGCCACCAGCAGAGATCGGGTCTACACCGGGGAGCTGTTTTTT. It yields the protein CATSRDRVYTGELFF. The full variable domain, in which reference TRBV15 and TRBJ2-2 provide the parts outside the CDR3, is DAMVIQNPRYQVTQFGKPVTLSCSQTLNHNVMYWYQQKSSQAPKLLFHYYDKDFNNEADTPDNFQSRRPNTSFCFLDIRSPGLGDTAMYLCATSRDRVYTGELFFGEGSRLTVL.

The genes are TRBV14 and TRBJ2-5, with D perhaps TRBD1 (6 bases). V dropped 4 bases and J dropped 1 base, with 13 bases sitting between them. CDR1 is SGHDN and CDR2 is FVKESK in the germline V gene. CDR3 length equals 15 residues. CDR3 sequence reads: CASSPRDNFQETQYF. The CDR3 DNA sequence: TGTGCCAGCAGCCCCCGGGACAACTTCCAAGAGACCCAGTACTTC.

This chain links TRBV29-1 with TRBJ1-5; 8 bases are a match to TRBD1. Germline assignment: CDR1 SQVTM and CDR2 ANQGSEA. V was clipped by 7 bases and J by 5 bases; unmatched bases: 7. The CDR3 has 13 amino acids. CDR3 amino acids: CSARQGRYQPQHF. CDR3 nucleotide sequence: TGCAGCGCTAGACAGGGGAGGTATCAGCCCCAGCATTTT. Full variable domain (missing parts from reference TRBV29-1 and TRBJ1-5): SAVISQKPSRDICQRGTSLTIQCQVDSQVTMMFWYRQQPGQSLTLIATANQGSEATYESGFVIDKFPISRPNLTFSTLTVSNMSPEDSSIYLCSARQGRYQPQHFGDGTRLSIL.

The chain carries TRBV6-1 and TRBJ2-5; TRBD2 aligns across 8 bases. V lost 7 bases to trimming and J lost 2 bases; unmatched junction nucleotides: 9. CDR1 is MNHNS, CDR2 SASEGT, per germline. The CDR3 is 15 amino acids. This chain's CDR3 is CASIRSGTGQETQYF. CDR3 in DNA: TGTGCCAGCATTCGTAGCGGGACGGGGCAAGAGACCCAGTACTTC.

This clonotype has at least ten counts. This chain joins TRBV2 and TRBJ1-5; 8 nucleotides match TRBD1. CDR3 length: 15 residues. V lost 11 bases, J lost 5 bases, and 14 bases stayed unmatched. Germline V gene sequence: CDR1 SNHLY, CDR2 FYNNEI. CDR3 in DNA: TGTGCCGTCCCGGGACAGGTCGATTGGGATCAGCCCCAGCATTTT. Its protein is CAVPGQVDWDQPQHF.

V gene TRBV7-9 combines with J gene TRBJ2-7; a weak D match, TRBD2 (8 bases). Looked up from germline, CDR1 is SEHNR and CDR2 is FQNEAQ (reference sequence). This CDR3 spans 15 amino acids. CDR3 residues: CALDGWREDRNEQYF. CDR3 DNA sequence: TGTGCACTGGACGGTTGGCGGGAGGACAGGAACGAGCAGTACTTC.

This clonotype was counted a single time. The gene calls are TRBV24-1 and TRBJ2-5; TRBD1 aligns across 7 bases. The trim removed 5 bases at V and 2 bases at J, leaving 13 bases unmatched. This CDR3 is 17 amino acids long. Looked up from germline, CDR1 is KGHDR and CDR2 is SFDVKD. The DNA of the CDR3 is TGTGCCACCAGTGCCCCCGAGGGCGACAGGGATCAAGAGACCCAGTACTTC. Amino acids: CATSAPEGDRDQETQYF.